The rows below give T cell receptor beta chains drawn from one sample of a study of T cell responses to AZD1222 COVID-19 vaccine. Sequencing used immunoSEQ multiplex PCR; TCRdb keeps in-frame clones, though not all of them. The profile shows some 120,000 clones, around 89% of them singletons. Material: peripheral blood, obtained on day 0 of AZD1222 vaccination. The receptors derive from an adult in good health. Both conserved end residues are part of each CDR3. D genes are given only for firm matches. Clone size is stated in some rows and not others, as once, few, many or a class when expanded.

clone size,J gene,V gene,CDR3 length,D gene,CDR3 DNA,CDR3 protein
few,TRBJ1-4,TRBV30,12,NA,TGTGCCTGGAGCTCCCGAAATGAAAAACTGTTTTTT,CAWSSRNEKLFF
NA,TRBJ2-3,TRBV4-3,17,NA,TGCGCCCTCCGACCCCAGATTAACCATACTAGCACAGATACGCAGTATTTT,CALRPQINHTSTDTQYF
NA,TRBJ1-6,TRBV27,15,NA,TGTGCCAGCAGTTTGTCGGGCACCACTGATTCACCCCTCCACTTT,CASSLSGTTDSPLHF
NA,TRBJ2-1,TRBV24-1,17,TRBD2,TGTGCCACCAGTGATCCCAAGCGGGAGGGCCATTTCAATGAGCAGTTCTTC,CATSDPKREGHFNEQFF
NA,TRBJ2-5,TRBV3-1/TRBV3-2,14,TRBD2,TGTGCCACCGGGACTAGCGGGATTCAAGAGACCCAGTACTTC,CATGTSGIQETQYF
NA,TRBJ2-7,TRBV2,12,NA,TGTGCCAGCCGCCTAACGGGGGACGAGCAGTACTTC,CASRLTGDEQYF
NA,TRBJ2-3,TRBV4-2,13,NA,TGTGCCAGCAGCCAATCCGGGGGAGATACGCAGTATTTT,CASSQSGGDTQYF
NA,TRBJ1-3,TRBV19,13,NA,TGTGCCAGTATCGGGTTCTCTGGAAACACCATATATTTT,CASIGFSGNTIYF
NA,TRBJ1-5,TRBV6-5,11,NA,TGTGCCAGCGGCCAGGGCGGGCCCCAGCATTTT,CASGQGGPQHF
NA,TRBJ2-5,TRBV5-4,15,NA,TGTGCCAGCAGCTTCGGTACCGACAGACAAGAGACCCAGTACTTC,CASSFGTDRQETQYF
NA,TRBJ1-6,TRBV7-6,13,NA,TGTGCCAGCAGCTTATACGGGAATTCACCCCTCCACTTT,CASSLYGNSPLHF
NA,TRBJ1-2,TRBV4-1,15,NA,TGCGCCAGCAGCCAAGAGAGGGTCAGCACACGCGGCTACACCTTC,CASSQERVSTRGYTF
once,TRBJ1-5,TRBV5-8,13,NA,TGTGCCAGCAGCCCCCGACAGAATCAGCCCCAGCATTTT,CASSPRQNQPQHF
few,TRBJ2-1,TRBV7-8,13,NA,TGTGCCAGCAGACGGCGTACAGGGTTTAAGGCGTTCTTC,CASRRRTGFKAFF
NA,TRBJ2-3,TRBV5-4,16,TRBD2,TGTGCCAGCAGCTTCCGGACGGGAGGGGCCACAGATACGCAGTATTTT,CASSFRTGGATDTQYF
NA,TRBJ2-1,TRBV24-1,17,TRBD2,TGTGCCACCAGTGATACCTCCGGCGGGAGAGGATACAATGAGCAGTTCTTC,CATSDTSGGRGYNEQFF
NA,TRBJ1-2,TRBV28,12,NA,TGTGCCAGCAGTTCTGGAGCGGGTGGCTACACCTTC,CASSSGAGGYTF
once,TRBJ1-5,TRBV30,13,NA,TGTGCCTGGAGTGTAGGCGGGATGCAGCCCCAGCATTTT,CAWSVGGMQPQHF
NA,TRBJ1-6,TRBV6-5,14,NA,TGTGCCAGCAGATACAAGGGCCGCGTTTCACCCCTCCACTTT,CASRYKGRVSPLHF
NA,TRBJ1-2,TRBV29-1,12,TRBD1,TGCAGCGTGAAGAGACAGGGTCTTGGCTACACCTTC,CSVKRQGLGYTF
NA,TRBJ1-6,TRBV27,13,NA,TGTGCCAGCAGTTGGCAGACCGCTTGGGCCCTCCACTTT,CASSWQTAWALHF
NA,TRBJ2-3,TRBV28,16,NA,TGTGCCAGCAGTCCTCTTGACAGGAAGGACACAGATACGCAGTATTTT,CASSPLDRKDTDTQYF
NA,TRBJ1-5,TRBV6-2/TRBV6-3,15,NA,TGTGCCAGCAGTTACCGGACCGGTAGCAATCAGCCCCAGCATTTT,CASSYRTGSNQPQHF
NA,TRBJ1-6,TRBV13,17,TRBD1,TGTGCCAGCAGCTTAGACAGGGGAAGCTCCTATAATTCACCCCTCCACTTT,CASSLDRGSSYNSPLHF
once,TRBJ1-5,TRBV30,15,NA,TGTGCCTGGAGCCCAGGAGGAGCAGGCAATCAGCCCCAGCATTTT,CAWSPGGAGNQPQHF
once,TRBJ1-2,TRBV12-3/TRBV12-4,12,NA,TGTGCCAGCAGCCCGGGAGGGTACGGCTACACCTTC,CASSPGGYGYTF
NA,TRBJ1-6,TRBV28,14,NA,TGTGCCAGCAGTTTATCCCCAGACTGGAGGCCCCTCCACTTT,CASSLSPDWRPLHF
NA,TRBJ1-1,TRBV6-5,14,NA,TGTGCCACCTTCTACCGAGGTGTGAACACTGAAGCTTTCTTT,CATFYRGVNTEAFF
once,TRBJ2-1,TRBV5-1,13,NA,TGCGCCAGTAGCGGCAGCTCCTACAATGAGCAGTTCTTC,CASSGSSYNEQFF
NA,TRBJ1-1,TRBV28,13,NA,TGTGCCAGCAGTTTCGGCGGGGTCACTGAAGCTTTCTTT,CASSFGGVTEAFF
NA,TRBJ2-2,TRBV24-1,14,NA,TGTGCCACCAGTGATACAGCTACCACCGGGGAGCTGTTTTTT,CATSDTATTGELFF
NA,TRBJ2-1,TRBV9,17,NA,TGTGCCAGCAGCGTGTTGTACGACCCCTCCATCCCCTCGGAGCAGTTCTTC,CASSVLYDPSIPSEQFF
NA,TRBJ1-3,TRBV7-9,14,TRBD1,TGTGCCGCCAGAGGGGTCAGGGGGCTGGACACCATATATTTT,CAARGVRGLDTIYF
NA,TRBJ2-2,TRBV16,16,NA,TGTGCCAGCAGCCAATCGTGGACAGCGAACACCGGGGAGCTGTTTTTT,CASSQSWTANTGELFF
NA,TRBJ1-5,TRBV5-8,11,NA,TGTGCCAGCAGCTTTCGGGGGCCCCAGCATTTT,CASSFRGPQHF
NA,TRBJ2-7,TRBV7-9,14,TRBD2,TGTGCCAGCAGCGCTGGACTAGCGGCCTACGAGCAGTACTTC,CASSAGLAAYEQYF